This record covers a single T cell receptor beta chain. No antigen is known for it. The data are from a study of OX40 agonist ivuxolimab in advanced cancers. In the study overall: In three patients, partial responses were observed, one with hepatocellular carcinoma and two with cutaneous melanoma. Regarding the study as a whole: Expanded clones were, on average, more numerous in CD8+ T cells than in CD4+. Clonal expansion by week 6 occurred in CD4+ and CD8+ blood T cells (at 0.1 to 3.0 mg/kg).

Germline assignment: CDR1 SNHLY and CDR2 FYNNEI. V gave up 5 bases and J gave up 0 bases; unmatched junction bases: 3. This CDR3 is 16 amino acids long. Sampling times: baseline, cycle 4 day 1, cycle 7 day 1. Using immunoSEQ multiplex PCR, the repertoire was profiled, and TCRdb retains in-frame clones only, with some absent. The sample lists approximately 66,000 clones; roughly 86% were seen once. The V gene is TRBV2, the J gene TRBJ1-3; the match to TRBD1 covers 11 bases. Here the sequenced sample was CD4+ or CD8+ T cells sorted from blood, taken in a trial of the OX40 agonist ivuxolimab. The sequence was collected from an adult with an advanced solid tumor such as melanoma, head and neck, liver or kidney cancer. The CDR3 here is CASSKDRGLSGNTIYF. The CDR3 nucleotides are TGTGCCAGCAGTAAGGACAGGGGGCTCTCTGGAAACACCATATATTTT.